A selection of T cell receptor beta chains follows, all from one sample in a study of T cell responses to AZD1222 COVID-19 vaccine. The assay was immunoSEQ multiplex PCR, and TCRdb's table has in-frame clones only and misses some. The sample has some 170,000 clones; 85% to 90% are singletons. The starting material was peripheral blood, obtained 28 days after the second dose of the MenACWY control vaccine. Receptor source: an adult who received the MenACWY meningococcal vaccine as a control. CDR3s leave out the opening cysteine and the closing phenylalanine or tryptophan. Each record gives: D gene, J gene, V gene, CDR3 protein. A D gene is named only where the DNA matches it firmly.

D: -; J: TRBJ2-7; V: TRBV28; CDR3: ASSFSWVYEQY
D: -; J: TRBJ1-6; V: TRBV11-2; CDR3: ASSLGWDNSYNSPLH
D: -; J: TRBJ1-6; V: TRBV7-2; CDR3: ASSSQQLPNSPLH
D: -; J: TRBJ1-5; V: TRBV3-1/TRBV3-2; CDR3: ASSQDRGKKGRYQPQH
D: -; J: TRBJ2-3; V: TRBV3-1/TRBV3-2; CDR3: ASSPPFLWQSSTDTQY
D: -; J: TRBJ1-5; V: TRBV30; CDR3: AWKKWTVDQPQH
D: TRBD1; J: TRBJ2-5; V: TRBV7-3; CDR3: ASSPGQGETQY
D: -; J: TRBJ1-6; V: TRBV28; CDR3: GTGAGDSPLH
D: -; J: TRBJ1-2; V: TRBV4-3; CDR3: ASSPLTDSDYGYT
D: -; J: TRBJ2-2; V: TRBV27; CDR3: ASSLFVRPPSGTGELF
D: -; J: TRBJ1-2; V: TRBV29-1; CDR3: SVESTTTNYGYT
D: -; J: TRBJ1-2; V: TRBV6-5; CDR3: ASSYRANYGYT
D: TRBD1; J: TRBJ1-6; V: TRBV7-9; CDR3: ASSPGTGGSPLH
D: -; J: TRBJ1-6; V: TRBV6-1; CDR3: ASSEAGEWGFNSPLH
D: -; J: TRBJ1-3; V: TRBV7-9; CDR3: ASTSFRDLQNTIY
D: TRBD1; J: TRBJ1-6; V: TRBV10-1; CDR3: ASSGTGGSPLH
D: -; J: TRBJ2-7; V: TRBV11-2; CDR3: ASSFSTHYEQY
D: -; J: TRBJ1-5; V: TRBV7-2; CDR3: ASSLWGNQPQH
D: -; J: TRBJ1-2; V: TRBV4-3; CDR3: ASSQDRGIWWYGYT
D: -; J: TRBJ2-3; V: TRBV4-2; CDR3: ASSQNSGSTGTDTQY
D: -; J: TRBJ1-1; V: TRBV5-1; CDR3: ASSLTGNTEAF
D: TRBD1; J: TRBJ2-6; V: TRBV5-6; CDR3: ASSEGTGAGANVLT
D: -; J: TRBJ2-7; V: TRBV28; CDR3: ASSLGGGRVYEQY
D: -; J: TRBJ2-1; V: TRBV27; CDR3: ASISGSGGYEQF
D: -; J: TRBJ1-2; V: TRBV2; CDR3: ASNQDRHGYT
D: -; J: TRBJ2-5; V: TRBV3-1/TRBV3-2; CDR3: ASSLRGSPGETQY
D: TRBD1; J: TRBJ1-4; V: TRBV19; CDR3: ASSPRYRTGLATNEKLF
D: -; J: TRBJ2-1; V: TRBV12-3/TRBV12-4; CDR3: ASSLSGEQF
D: -; J: TRBJ1-1; V: TRBV21-1; CDR3: AKGGGRKAF
D: -; J: TRBJ1-1; V: TRBV28; CDR3: ASSSLKGWHTEAF
D: -; J: TRBJ2-3; V: TRBV3-1/TRBV3-2; CDR3: ASSQHGASRLSSTDTQY
D: -; J: TRBJ2-2; V: TRBV5-1; CDR3: ASSLVAQGNTGELF
D: -; J: TRBJ2-2; V: TRBV19; CDR3: ASSTGSLGGTGELF
D: -; J: TRBJ1-2; V: TRBV27; CDR3: ASSLGGSGSYGYT
D: -; J: TRBJ1-2; V: TRBV6-5; CDR3: ASSYDGAGGDGYT
D: TRBD1; J: TRBJ2-7; V: TRBV28; CDR3: ASSRGDRDSYEQY
D: -; J: TRBJ2-6; V: TRBV7-2; CDR3: ASSPTSGANVLT
D: -; J: TRBJ1-1; V: TRBV18; CDR3: ASSPLGTEAF
D: TRBD1; J: TRBJ1-1; V: TRBV25-1; CDR3: ASSEPWGQPNTEAF
D: TRBD1; J: TRBJ1-3; V: TRBV9; CDR3: ASSVEGGQGNTIY
D: -; J: TRBJ1-3; V: TRBV6-5; CDR3: ATTASGNTIY